Sequencing of this TCR beta chain was carried out in a study of blood T cells in healthy people across ages. A sample-barcoded 5' primer and a J-beta primer mix were used in a second PCR of about 7 to 12 cycles. TCRdb passed the 5' RACE reads through MiXCR, listing each CDR3 protein once. The sample yields more than 900,000 distinct CDR3 sequences, under 35% seen once. This clonotype came up a few times. The germline gives CDR1 MDHEN, CDR2 SYDVKM. V shed 10 bases, J shed 3 bases, and the junction held 7 bases outside the gene matches. The CDR3 runs to 14 residues. The same specimen was also included in a second study, on T cells of mothers and their children.

This TCR was sampled from a woman aged 40 to 50 in good health. The sequencing input was blood. This chain connects TRBV28 to TRBJ2-1; 9 bases match TRBD2. In DNA form, the CDR3 reads TGTGCCACCAGAGCGGGGGGAGACTACAATGAGCAGTTCTTC. Residues: CATRAGGDYNEQFF.